What follows are 17 T cell receptor beta chains derived from one specimen sequenced in a study of shared clonotypes between healthy human individuals. CD45RO-negative, CCR7-selected cells formed the naive CD8 fraction, which excluded terminally differentiated effector memory CD45RA+ cells. Data came from immunoSEQ multiplex PCR; TCRdb stores just in-frame clones and leaves some out. The sample shows nearly 2 million clones, about 95% of them seen only once. Sequencing was done on a sample of naive CD8+ T cells sorted from blood. These receptors came from a man aged 18 to 29 in good health.

V gene TRBV27 combines with J gene TRBJ1-5; D might be TRBD1 (6 bases). Trimming pared 0 bases from V and 6 bases from J, leaving 12 bases between. This CDR3 is built from 15 residues. Per germline, CDR1 MNHEY and CDR2 SMNVEV (reference sequence). In DNA form, the CDR3 reads TGTGCCAGCAGTTTATCACAGGGCAAGAGTCAGCCCCAGCATTTT. It codes for CASSLSQGKSQPQHF.

Turning to this clone: This same CDR3 is encoded by further DNA sequences in the sample. The J gene is TRBJ2-7, the V gene TRBV4-1, with D perhaps being TRBD1 or TRBD2 (5 bases each). The CDR3 contains 14 residues. The germline CDR1 and CDR2 sequences are MGHRA and YSYEKL. V was clipped by 0 bases and J by 2 bases, with 8 bases between them. CDR3 in amino acids: CASSQDMGAYEQYF. The CDR3 DNA is TGCGCCAGCAGCCAAGATATGGGGGCCTACGAGCAGTACTTC.

The genes are TRBV28 and TRBJ2-7, with 8 bases aligning to TRBD2. Germline V gene data show CDR1 as MDHEN and CDR2 as SYDVKM. The trim removed 6 bases at V and 7 bases at J, leaving 8 bases unmatched. CDR3 length equals 13 residues. The CDR3 DNA reads TGTGCCAGCAGCCCTGTCCGGGGGGGAGAGCAGTACTTC. Its translation: CASSPVRGGEQYF. Combining the CDR3 with reference TRBV28 and TRBJ2-7 gives the whole variable domain DVKVTQSSRYLVKRTGEKVFLECVQDMDHENMFWYRQDPGLGLRLIYFSYDVKMKEKGDIPEGYSVSREKKERFSLILESASTNQTSMYLCASSPVRGGEQYFGPGTRLTVT.

The rearrangement links TRBV4-1 to TRBJ1-2, with D unresolved. Trimming stripped 3 bases from V and 0 bases from J, with 11 bases between. Germline V gives CDR1 MGHRA, CDR2 YSYEKL. The CDR3 length is 15 residues. CDR3 region: CASSQDGRTNYGYTF. The CDR3 DNA follows: TGCGCCAGCAGCCAGGACGGACGGACTAACTATGGCTACACCTTC.

Points on this clone: The same CDR3 can be traced to other DNA sequences in this sample. J is TRBJ1-2 and V is TRBV27; TRBD1 is a possible D gene (6 bases). The CDR3 runs 14 residues. V lost 2 bases to trimming and J lost 5 bases, with 12 bases between them. Germline CDR1 and CDR2: MNHEY and SMNVEV (reference sequence). CDR3 coding DNA: TGTGCCAGCAGTTTAGTAGGGGGAGGGTATGGCTACACCTTC. Translating gives CASSLVGGGYGYTF.

For this clone: No conserved phenylalanine or tryptophan is present at the end of the CDR3, so a read error is the likely explanation. The limits of the CDR3 on the DNA are not certain, so only TCRdb's listed CDR3 is given. The rearrangement links TRBV29-1 to TRBJ2-7; TRBD2, the D gene given by the table, was not confirmed from the DNA. Germline V gives CDR1 SQVTM, CDR2 ANQGSEA. Inclusive of both ends, the CDR3 amounts to 11 amino acids. The CDR3 loop is CSVDPPEDSRL.

CDR3 nucleotide sequence: TGTGCCAGCGCGGGGGGAGGAAACTATGGCTACACCTTC. Protein: CASAGGGNYGYTF. V usage is TRBV2 and J usage is TRBJ1-2; a weak D match, TRBD1 (5 bases). The CDR3 totals 13 residues. With 8 bases removed from V and 2 bases from J, the gap between germline ends came to 12 bases. Germline V gene lookup returns CDR1 SNHLY and CDR2 FYNNEI.

The chain joins TRBV2 to TRBJ2-7, with no clear D. The V and J ends lost 7 bases and 2 bases respectively, with 6 bases between them. Germline CDR1 SNHLY, CDR2 FYNNEI. The CDR3 sequence is 11 residues long. The CDR3 DNA is TGTGCCAGCACTACAACCTACGAGCAGTACTTC. Its translation: CASTTTYEQYF.

The chain carries TRBV9 and TRBJ1-4; no clear D. The CDR3 totals 15 residues. Germline CDR1 and CDR2: SGDLS and YYNGEE. The ends were cut back, 0 bases at V and 3 bases at J, with 9 bases in the middle. CDR3 DNA: TGTGCCAGCAGCGTAGAGGGTAAAGCTAATGAAAAACTGTTTTTT. Translation: CASSVEGKANEKLFF.

V and J are TRBV6-5 and TRBJ1-2; TRBD1 matches at 9 bases. V dropped 0 bases and J dropped 11; count of bases not matched to a gene: 7. From germline, CDR1 is MNHEY and CDR2 SVGAGI. CDR3 length equals 14 residues. CDR3 sequence: CASSYSGDRAPYTF. In DNA, the CDR3 is TGTGCCAGCAGTTACTCGGGGGACAGGGCCCCTTACACCTTC.

For the CDR3, the DNA is TGCGCCAGCAGCCAGTTAGCGGGGGGGATACCAAATGAGCAGTTCTTC. Amino acid sequence: CASSQLAGGIPNEQFF. This chain uses TRBV4-1 with TRBJ2-1, with 11 bases matching TRBD2. The CDR3 sequence is 16 residues long. V dropped 3 bases and J dropped 7; count of bases not matched to a gene: 8. Germline CDR1 MGHRA, CDR2 YSYEKL.

This chain connects TRBV4-1 to TRBJ2-7, with no clear D. The germline V gene has CDR1 MGHRA and CDR2 YSYEKL. This CDR3 has 15 residues. The V gene lost 4 bases and the J gene lost 0 bases, with 13 bases spanning the gap. CDR3 sequence: CASSPSGENSYEQYF. DNA for the CDR3: TGCGCCAGCAGCCCTAGTGGGGAAAACTCCTACGAGCAGTACTTC.

Only one count was recorded for this clone. The chain combines TRBV30 with TRBJ2-3; D is undetermined. The germline gives CDR1 GTSNPN, CDR2 SVGIG (reference sequence). The V and J ends lost 0 bases and 2 bases respectively, with 15 bases between them. The CDR3 sequence is 16 residues long. DNA of the CDR3: TGTGCCTGGAGTGTACAAGGCTTAACTTCCACAGATACGCAGTATTTT. It encodes CAWSVQGLTSTDTQYF.

This chain links TRBV19 with TRBJ1-5; D unresolved. The ends were cut back, 7 bases at V and 5 bases at J, with 12 bases in the middle. The CDR3 has 13 amino acids. Germline V gives CDR1 LNHDA, CDR2 SQIVND (reference sequence). CDR3 amino acids: CASTPDGYQPQHF. CDR3 in DNA: TGTGCCAGTACTCCCGACGGCTATCAGCCCCAGCATTTT.

The gene calls are TRBV4-1 and TRBJ2-5; D call uncertain. The J call may be faulty, since TRBJ2-7 better matches the DNA end. CDR1 MGHRA and CDR2 YSYEKL come from the germline V gene. CDR3 length: 14 amino acids. The CDR3 region has the DNA TGCGCCAGCAGCCCGGGTCCGTTGACCTACGAGCAGTACTTC. Translating gives CASSPGPLTYEQYF.

The chain carries TRBV4-1 and TRBJ1-3, with 7 bases identical to TRBD1. This CDR3 region has 14 residues. V lost 1 base and J lost 8; bases outside the gene matches: 5. Germline V gene sequence: CDR1 MGHRA, CDR2 YSYEKL. CDR3: CASSQAGGAYTIYF. The CDR3 nucleotides are TGCGCCAGCAGCCAAGCAGGGGGAGCGTACACCATATATTTT.

The rearrangement joins TRBV5-4 to TRBJ2-7; D is possibly TRBD2 (5 bases). The V and J ends lost 4 bases and 2 bases respectively, with 10 bases between them. Looked up from germline, CDR1 is SGHNT and CDR2 is YYREEE (reference sequence). The CDR3 spans 13 residues. DNA of the CDR3: TGTGCCAGCAGCCCGGGATGGGCCTACGAGCAGTACTTC. This codes for CASSPGWAYEQYF.